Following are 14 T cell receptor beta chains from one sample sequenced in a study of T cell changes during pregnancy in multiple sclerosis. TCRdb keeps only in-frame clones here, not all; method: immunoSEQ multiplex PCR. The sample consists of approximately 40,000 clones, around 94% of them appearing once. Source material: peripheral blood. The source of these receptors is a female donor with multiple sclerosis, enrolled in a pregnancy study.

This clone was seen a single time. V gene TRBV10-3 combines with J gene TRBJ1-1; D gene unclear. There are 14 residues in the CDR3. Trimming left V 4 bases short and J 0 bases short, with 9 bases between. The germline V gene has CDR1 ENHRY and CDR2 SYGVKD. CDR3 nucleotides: TGTGCCATCAGTGCAGGACTTTTGAACACTGAAGCTTTCTTT. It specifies CAISAGLLNTEAFF.

The CDR3 reads CASDTGGAWLNYGYTF. The CDR3 DNA reads as TGTGCCAGCGATACAGGGGGGGCTTGGTTGAACTATGGCTACACCTTC. V gene TRBV28 combines with J gene TRBJ1-2, with TRBD1 matching 8 bases. The CDR3 runs to 16 residues. With V trimmed by 8 bases and J by 2 bases, 13 bases remained unmatched. Per germline, CDR1 MDHEN and CDR2 SYDVKM.

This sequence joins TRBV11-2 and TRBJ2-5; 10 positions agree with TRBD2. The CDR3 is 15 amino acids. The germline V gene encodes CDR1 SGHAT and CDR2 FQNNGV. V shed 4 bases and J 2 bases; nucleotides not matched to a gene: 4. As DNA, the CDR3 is TGTGCCAGCAGCTCCTGGACTAGCGGACAAGAGACCCAGTACTTC. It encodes CASSSWTSGQETQYF.

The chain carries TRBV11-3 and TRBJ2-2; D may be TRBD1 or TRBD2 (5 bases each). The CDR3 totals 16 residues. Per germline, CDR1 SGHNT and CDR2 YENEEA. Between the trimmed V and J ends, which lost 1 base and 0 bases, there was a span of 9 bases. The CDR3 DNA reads TGTGCCAGCAGCTTAGCTGGGACGGCGAACACCGGGGAGCTGTTTTTT. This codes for CASSLAGTANTGELFF.

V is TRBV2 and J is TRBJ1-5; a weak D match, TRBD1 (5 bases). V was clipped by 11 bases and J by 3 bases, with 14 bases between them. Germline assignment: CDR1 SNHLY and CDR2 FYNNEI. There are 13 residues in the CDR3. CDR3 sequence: CAGKRGYNQPQHF. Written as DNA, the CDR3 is TGTGCCGGTAAAAGGGGCTACAATCAGCCCCAGCATTTT. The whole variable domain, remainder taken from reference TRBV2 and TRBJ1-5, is EPEVTQTPSHQVTQMGQEVILRCVPISNHLYFYWYRQILGQKVEFLVSFYNNEISEKSEIFDDQFSVERPDGSNFTLKIRSTKLEDSAMYFCAGKRGYNQPQHFGDGTRLSIL.

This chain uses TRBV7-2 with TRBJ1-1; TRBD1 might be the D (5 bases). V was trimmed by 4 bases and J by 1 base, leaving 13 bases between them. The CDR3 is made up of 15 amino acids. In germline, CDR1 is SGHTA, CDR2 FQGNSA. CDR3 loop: CASSSTGTQNTEAFF. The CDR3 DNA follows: TGTGCCAGCAGCTCGACCGGGACCCAGAACACTGAAGCTTTCTTT.

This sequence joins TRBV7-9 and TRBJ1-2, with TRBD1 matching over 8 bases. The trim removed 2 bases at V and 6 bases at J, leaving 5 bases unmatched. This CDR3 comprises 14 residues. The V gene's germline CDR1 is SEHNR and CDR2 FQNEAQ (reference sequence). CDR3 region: CASSLNQGAHGYTF. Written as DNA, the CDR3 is TGTGCCAGCAGCTTAAACCAGGGGGCGCATGGCTACACCTTC.

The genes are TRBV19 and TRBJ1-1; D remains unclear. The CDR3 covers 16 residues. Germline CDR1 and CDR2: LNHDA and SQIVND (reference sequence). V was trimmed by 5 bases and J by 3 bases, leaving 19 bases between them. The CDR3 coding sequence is TGTGCCAGTAGTGTCGGTTTGCGGGCTGGAGACACTGAAGCTTTCTTT. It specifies CASSVGLRAGDTEAFF.

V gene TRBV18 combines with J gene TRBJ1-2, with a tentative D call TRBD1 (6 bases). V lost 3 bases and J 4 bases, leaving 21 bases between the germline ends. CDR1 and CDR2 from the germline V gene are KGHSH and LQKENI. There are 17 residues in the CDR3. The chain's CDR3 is CASSPNGGGPFGYGYTF. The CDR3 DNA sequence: TGTGCCAGCTCACCTAACGGGGGGGGCCCCTTCGGCTATGGCTACACCTTC. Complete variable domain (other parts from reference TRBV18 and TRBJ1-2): NAGVMQNPRHLVRRRGQEARLRCSPMKGHSHVYWYRQLPEEGLKFMVYLQKENIIDESGMPKERFSAEFPKEGPSILRIQQVVRGDSAAYFCASSPNGGGPFGYGYTFGSGTRLTVV.

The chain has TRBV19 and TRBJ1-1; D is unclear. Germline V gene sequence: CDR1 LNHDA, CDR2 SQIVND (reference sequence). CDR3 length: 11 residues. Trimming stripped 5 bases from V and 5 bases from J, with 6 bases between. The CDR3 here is CASSLWTEAFF. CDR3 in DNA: TGTGCCAGTAGTCTGTGGACTGAAGCTTTCTTT.

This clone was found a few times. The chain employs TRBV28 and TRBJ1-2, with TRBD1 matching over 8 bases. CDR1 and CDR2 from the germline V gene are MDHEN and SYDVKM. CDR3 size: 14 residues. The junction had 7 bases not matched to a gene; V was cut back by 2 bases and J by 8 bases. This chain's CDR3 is CASSLQTGGKGYTF. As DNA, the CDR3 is TGTGCCAGCAGTTTACAAACAGGGGGTAAGGGCTACACCTTC.

CDR3 protein: CASSGGTGGNEKLFF. Here the CDR3 DNA reads TGCGCCAGCAGCGGAGGGACAGGGGGCAATGAAAAACTGTTTTTT. V gene TRBV10-1 combines with J gene TRBJ1-4; 12 nucleotides agree with TRBD1. Germline V gene lookup returns CDR1 WNHNN and CDR2 SYGVQD (reference sequence). CDR3 length: 15 amino acids. The junction had 4 bases not matched to a gene; V was cut back by 6 bases and J by 5 bases.

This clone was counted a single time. CDR3 sequence reads: CAWEPGYNEQFF. CDR3 nucleotide sequence: TGTGCCTGGGAGCCGGGGTACAATGAGCAGTTCTTC. The gene calls are TRBV30 and TRBJ2-1; D is possibly TRBD2 (5 bases). The V end was cut by 5 bases, the J end by 4 bases, with 9 bases between. Germline loops: CDR1 GTSNPN, CDR2 SVGIG (reference sequence). This CDR3 has 12 amino acids. The variable domain in full, completed from reference TRBV30 and TRBJ2-1, reads SQTIHQWPATLVQPVGSPLSLECTVEGTSNPNLYWYRQAAGRGLQLLFYSVGIGQISSEVPQNLSASRPQDRQFILSSKKLLLSDSGFYLCAWEPGYNEQFFGPGTRLTVL.

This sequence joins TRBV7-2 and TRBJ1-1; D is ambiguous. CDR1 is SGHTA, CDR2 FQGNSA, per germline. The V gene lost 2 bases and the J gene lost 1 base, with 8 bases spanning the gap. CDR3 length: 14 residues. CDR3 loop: CASSLMPENTEAFF. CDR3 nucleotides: TGTGCCAGCAGCTTAATGCCAGAGAACACTGAAGCTTTCTTT.